Listed below are T cell receptor beta chains from one sample, sequenced in a study of T cells in Graves' hyperthyroidism and ophthalmopathy. TCRdb reprocessed the multiplex PCR reads with MiXCR, giving one entry per CDR3 protein. Found here are about 380,000 distinct CDR3 sequences, approximately 17% of them singletons; the top ten hold about 38%. Material for sequencing was blood. The receptors derive from a man between 18 and 29 years old with Graves' ophthalmopathy. Each CDR3 is given with its conserved first and last residue. The order of the fields is clone size, V gene, D gene, CDR3 length, J gene, CDR3 protein, CDR3 DNA. D genes are given only for firm matches. Size is omitted from some rows. Given values are once, few, many or a class for expanded clones.

many,TRBV12-3/TRBV12-4,TRBD1,15,TRBJ1-1,CASSPSGQRNTEAFF,TGTGCCAGCAGTCCGTCGGGACAGAGGAACACTGAAGCTTTCTTT
many,TRBV18,.,12,TRBJ1-1,CASSPDRAEAFF,TGTGCCAGCTCACCAGACCGGGCTGAAGCTTTCTTT
many,TRBV3-1,.,15,TRBJ2-3,CASSQGDTHTDTQYF,TGTGCCAGCAGCCAAGGGGACACCCACACAGATACGCAGTATTTT
few,TRBV25-1,.,13,TRBJ1-1,CASRRPGNTEAFF,TGTGCCAGCAGGCGTCCGGGGAACACTGAAGCTTTCTTT
many,TRBV2,TRBD1,15,TRBJ1-2,CASSTGQGTPYGYTF,TGTGCCAGCAGTACAGGACAGGGGACTCCATATGGCTACACCTTC
many,TRBV13,TRBD2,15,TRBJ2-5,CASSPELAGIETQYF,TGTGCCAGCAGCCCAGAACTAGCGGGGATAGAGACCCAGTACTTC
many,TRBV12-3/TRBV12-4,TRBD1,18,TRBJ1-1,CASSLTPPGTGPFAEAFF,TGTGCCAGCAGTTTGACCCCGCCCGGGACAGGGCCTTTCGCTGAAGCTTTCTTT
many,TRBV20-1,TRBD2,11,TRBJ2-3,CSASGRDTQYF,TGCAGTGCTAGCGGGAGGGATACGCAGTATTTT
.,TRBV27,.,13,TRBJ1-1,CASRSSNGREAFF,TGTGCCAGCAGGTCATCTAATGGTCGCGAAGCTTTCTTT
.,TRBV28,.,15,TRBJ1-5,CASSIGADKGRPQHF,TGTGCCAGCAGCATAGGAGCGGACAAAGGGCGTCCCCAGCATTTT
many,TRBV18,.,14,TRBJ1-1,CASSPDSSNTEAFF,TGTGCCAGCTCCCCGGACAGCTCGAACACTGAAGCTTTCTTT
many,TRBV6-1,TRBD1,16,TRBJ2-7,CASSDTPGQVFYEQYF,TGTGCCAGCAGTGACACCCCCGGACAGGTTTTTTACGAGCAGTACTTC
.,TRBV6-9,TRBD1,16,TRBJ2-2,CASSDLGTGDPGELFF,TGCGCCAGCAGTGATTTGGGGACAGGGGACCCTGGGGAGCTGTTTTTT
many,TRBV12-3/TRBV12-4,TRBD2,15,TRBJ2-7,CASSLRSGGAYEQYF,TGTGCCAGCAGTTTAAGGAGCGGGGGGGCATACGAGCAGTACTTC
many,TRBV20-1,TRBD1,12,TRBJ2-7,CSARMTGREQYF,TGCAGTGCTAGGATGACAGGGCGAGAGCAGTACTTC
.,TRBV19,.,18,TRBJ2-6,CASKSLQGIGSGANVLTF,TGTGCCAGCAAGTCCCTGCAGGGGATTGGCTCTGGGGCCAACGTCCTGACTTTC
.,TRBV4-1,TRBD2,15,TRBJ2-7,CASSQVAGASYEQHF,TGCGCCAGCAGCCAAGTAGCGGGGGCGTCCTACGAGCAGCACTTC
many,TRBV5-6,.,15,TRBJ2-7,CASSLGRISSGEQYF,TGTGCCAGCAGCTTGGGGCGTATCTCCTCCGGCGAGCAGTACTTC
few,TRBV12-3/TRBV12-4,TRBD2,16,TRBJ2-7,CASSYRASGAIGEQYF,TGTGCCAGCAGTTACCGGGCTAGCGGCGCCATCGGCGAGCAGTACTTC
.,TRBV9,.,15,TRBJ1-3,CASSVDREVGNTIYF,TGTGCCAGCAGCGTAGACAGGGAAGTTGGAAACACCATATATTTT
many,TRBV3-1,.,14,TRBJ1-5,CASSSQGLGQPQHF,TGTGCCAGCAGCTCACAGGGACTGGGTCAGCCCCAGCATTTT
.,TRBV29-1,.,12,TRBJ1-1,CSVGRLNTEAFF,TGCAGCGTTGGACGGCTGAACACTGAAGCTTTCTTT
many,TRBV11-1,.,14,TRBJ1-1,CASSPGDLGTEAFF,TGTGCCAGCAGCCCGGGGGACCTTGGGACTGAAGCTTTCTTT
many,TRBV28,TRBD1,16,TRBJ2-5,CASSLSGQGRGETQYF,TGTGCCAGCAGCCTCAGTGGACAGGGGCGCGGGGAGACCCAGTACTTC
.,TRBV28,.,14,TRBJ2-4,CASSFIGAGNIQYF,TGTGCCAGCAGTTTTATAGGGGCGGGAAACATTCAGTACTTC
many,TRBV7-9,.,14,TRBJ2-5,CASSLRGSGETQYF,TGTGCCAGCAGCCTGCGTGGTTCGGGAGAGACCCAGTACTTC
few,TRBV9,.,15,TRBJ1-2,CASSVEGAGPYGYTF,TGTGCCAGCAGCGTAGAGGGCGCAGGGCCCTATGGCTACACCTTC
many,TRBV5-1,.,14,TRBJ1-1,CASSWTDMNTEAFF,TGCGCCAGCAGCTGGACAGACATGAACACTGAAGCTTTCTTT
.,TRBV24-1,TRBD1,14,TRBJ2-7,CATSDPGQEHEQYF,TGTGCCACCAGTGACCCCGGACAGGAACACGAGCAGTACTTC
many,TRBV10-2,.,19,TRBJ2-1,CASSESRGDILSSYNEQFF,TGCGCCAGCAGTGAGTCCCGGGGGGACATCCTTAGCTCCTACAATGAGCAGTTCTTC
many,TRBV5-1,.,20,TRBJ1-4,CASSLGPPAGEFRANEKLFF,TGCGCCAGCAGCTTGGGTCCCCCGGCAGGGGAGTTTCGAGCTAATGAAAAACTGTTTTTT
.,TRBV27,TRBD1,15,TRBJ1-1,CASSSPGQGVPEAFF,TGTGCCAGCAGTTCACCGGGACAGGGGGTCCCTGAAGCTTTCTTT
many,TRBV2,.,14,TRBJ1-1,CASSSYGVNTEAFF,TGTGCCAGCAGTTCCTACGGGGTGAACACTGAAGCTTTCTTT
many,TRBV6-1,TRBD1,13,TRBJ2-5,CASRSTGGETQYF,TGTGCCAGCAGGTCGACAGGGGGAGAGACCCAGTACTTC
many,TRBV27,TRBD1,13,TRBJ1-1,CASSYGQATEAFF,TGTGCCAGCAGTTACGGACAGGCCACTGAAGCTTTCTTT
.,TRBV25-1,.,15,TRBJ1-2,CASTGSPGGDYGYTF,TGTGCCAGCACGGGCAGCCCCGGCGGTGACTATGGCTACACCTTC
.,TRBV5-4,TRBD1,17,TRBJ2-6,CASSTGQVNSGANVLTF,TGTGCCAGCAGCACCGGACAGGTGAACTCTGGGGCCAACGTCCTGACTTTC
many,TRBV7-2,TRBD2,16,TRBJ2-1,CASSPSAGGTYNEQFF,TGTGCCAGCAGCCCCTCAGCGGGGGGCACCTACAATGAGCAGTTCTTC
many,TRBV2,.,17,TRBJ1-5,CASSEWGSPAGNQPQHF,TGTGCCAGCAGTGAATGGGGCAGCCCCGCGGGAAATCAGCCCCAGCATTTT
.,TRBV3-1,.,15,TRBJ2-3,CASSPLEVRTDTQYF,TGTGCCAGCAGCCCATTAGAGGTACGAACAGATACGCAGTATTTT
many,TRBV6-2/TRBV6-3,.,16,TRBJ1-2,CASSYSRGGHGGGYTF,TGTGCCAGCAGTTACTCCCGAGGGGGGCACGGCGGCGGCTACACCTTC